These 2 T cell receptor beta chains came from one sample sequenced in a study of blood T cells in healthy people across ages. Using a J-beta primer mix together with a sample-barcoded 5' primer, a second PCR was run for about 7 to 12 cycles. One entry per CDR3 protein, called by TCRdb with MiXCR from the 5' RACE reads. The sample shows 1.5 million to 2 million distinct CDR3 sequences, about two fifths of them seen only once. Sequencing was carried out using blood. These receptor sequences come from a human donor in good health.

This clonotype was seen a handful of times. The chain links TRBV4-3 to TRBJ2-7; D is unresolved. The CDR3 contains 14 residues. CDR1 LGHNA and CDR2 YSLEER come from the germline V gene. V was clipped by 4 bases and J by 7 bases, with 17 bases between them. CDR3 DNA: TGCGCCAGCAGCCCCAGTGGAGCCATGTGGGAGCAGTACTTC. This translates into CASSPSGAMWEQYF.

As to this clonotype: An end of the junction does not agree with germline; a read error may underlie this. The chain links TRBV11-1 to TRBJ2-5, with TRBD1 identical over 8 bases. The CDR3 runs 16 residues. CDR1 is SGHAT, CDR2 FQDESV, per germline (reference sequence). DNA for the CDR3: TGCGCCAGCAGCTTCCGACAGGGGAGATACCAAGAGACCCAGTACTTC. Its translation: CASSFRQGRYQETQYF.